Listed here is a single TCR beta chain. As yet, its antigen is unknown. This specimen belongs to a study of T cell responses to AZD1222 COVID-19 vaccine. Germline V lookup: CDR1 MDHEN, CDR2 SYDVKM. The CDR3 spans 11 residues. Between the trimmed V and J ends, which lost 5 bases and 8 bases, there was a span of 6 bases. This table comes from immunoSEQ multiplex PCR, and its TCRdb copy is limited to in-frame clones, with some not included. The table lists fewer than 150,000 clones, 80% to 95% of them singletons. Study results and caveats: Possibly, clonal diversity was underestimated; donors were largely white British and included more females. The peak T cell response came first, and repertoires were sampled only after it. When two AZD1222 doses had been given, Spike-specific TCR breadth and depth rose. Across the whole spike, CD4 TCRs peaked at regions 160-218 and 743-854.

The clonotype comes from an adult in good health. The rearrangement joins TRBV28 to TRBJ1-4; no clear D gene. The sequencing here drew on peripheral blood, taken on day 0 of AZD1222 vaccination. The CDR3 here is CASSGREKLFF. As DNA, the CDR3 is TGTGCCAGCAGTGGACGGGAAAAACTGTTTTTT.